This T cell receptor beta chain comes out of a study of shared clonotypes between healthy human individuals. Assay runs were performed at deep level. Produced via immunoSEQ multiplex PCR; TCRdb's table is partial and in-frame only. This table holds fewer than 2.5 million clones, 93% found once. The material sequenced was naive CD4+ T cells from PBMCs. Specified subset: CD45RA+ positively selected. The clonotype comes from a man younger than 30 in good health. Some clones in this sample may be carry-over from other donors' samples.

The CDR3 sequence is CASRERPRGGTEAFF. Written as DNA, the CDR3 is TGTGCCAGCAGGGAGAGGCCCCGAGGGGGCACTGAAGCTTTCTTT. The chain has TRBV27 and TRBJ1-1, with a weak D call TRBD1 (6 bases). The CDR3 consists of 15 residues. V was pared by 6 bases and J by 4 bases, with 18 bases between. Looked up from germline, CDR1 is MNHEY and CDR2 is SMNVEV (reference sequence).